Listed here is a single TCR beta chain. Its antigen has not been determined. Within one base of it there is no much larger clone, and no base qualities were kept. This sample stems from a study of Ad26.COV2.S vaccination and SARS-CoV-2 variants (dated by TCRdb to the early 2020s). Regarding the study in general: Donors in the vaccine arm were drawn from COV1001, a phase I-IIa trial of Ad26.COV2.S in healthy adults that was multicentre, randomized, double-blind and placebo-controlled. Ad26.COV2.S was administered intramuscularly at a dose of 5x10^10 or 1x10^11 viral particles, either as one shot or as two shots given 56 days apart. Sequencing of the TCRbeta repertoire served to evaluate the specificity and breadth of SARS-CoV-2-reactive T cell receptors following Ad26.COV2.S vaccination. A total of about 30 samples were included in the TCR-sequenced set, comprising roughly 19 Ad26.COV2.S vaccine recipients, 5 placebo recipients and 8 SARS-CoV-2 convalescent individuals. Trial participants were randomized into five groups of five, in which low-dose or high-dose Ad26.COV2.S was given once or twice, or placebo was given on both occasions. Investigators remained blinded to trial group allocation during experiments and outcome assessment. What the authors observed across the whole study: The authors noted that the TCR breadth and depth analyses may have underestimated total T cell responses. The study was not powered to compare responses between vaccine doses or regimens. Compared with placebo recipients, Ad26.COV2.S recipients showed higher spike-specific TCR breadth (P = 0.0014). Non-spike TCR breadth was comparable between vaccine and placebo recipients, consistent with the vaccine containing only spike. After vaccination, substantial breadth of spike-specific CD8+ and CD4+ T cell responses was reported.

The immunoSEQ Assay was used to sequence TCRbeta CDR3 regions. After extraction, genomic DNA underwent amplification by bias-controlled multiplex PCR, followed by high-throughput sequencing. The authors' analysis ran thus. To quantify the absolute abundance of every unique TCRbeta CDR3 region, sequences were collapsed and filtered. Usable DNA was measured by amplifying reference genes present in all nucleated cells, and TCRbeta template counts were normalized to that usable DNA to estimate T cell fraction. Repertoire TCRs were annotated as SARS-CoV-2-specific when V gene, CDR3 amino acid sequence and J gene were exactly matched to a known reactive TCR set. The reference SARS-CoV-2 TCR set was obtained from MIRA and was filtered for enrichment in COVID-19-positive ImmuneCODE repertoires, whereby public or cross-reactive TCRs were removed. Drawing on the MIRA antigens, annotated TCRs were analysed further at the level of specific ORF or position within ORF. Breadth was defined as the number of annotated unique rearrangements divided by the total number of unique productive rearrangements, and depth was defined as the summed frequency of the annotated unique rearrangements. Two-sided Wilcoxon rank-sum tests were applied when comparing TCR breadth between groups. TCRdb took this table from immuneACCESS and kept in-frame rearrangements with V and J called. Such tables lack part of the clones; where checked against another copy, unresolved V genes explain under half of the gap, and the rest is unexplained. The V and J calls and clone size were taken over from that table, and D and trimming were inferred from the DNA. This sample gives about 330,000 clones in total; roughly 90% of them show up just once. The ten largest make up about 5% of the sample.

This sample's treatment or condition label indicates: roughly 20 received Ad26.COV2.S at low or high dose, single or two shots; roughly 5 received placebo; per-sample allocation not given. Repertoires of vaccine and placebo recipients were sequenced from samples taken on day 63 after the first injection. In Cohort 1b, about two dozen adults aged 18-55 years were enrolled at a single site in Boston, USA, between 29 July and 7 August 2020. Ad26.COV2.S was a replication-incompetent adenovirus type 26 vector expressing a prefusion-stabilized SARS-CoV-2 spike protein from the original Wuhan strain. The CDR1 and CDR2 encoded by the germline V gene are SGHTA and FQGNSA. Here V drops 3 bases and J drops 7 bases, and the junction holds 4 bases not matched to any gene. The CDR3 measures 13 amino acids from cysteine to phenylalanine. The DNA shown is the 39-base CDR3, in frame from base 1.

The specimen comprised peripheral blood, sampled in a trial of Ad26.COV2.S vaccine versus placebo. The receptor chain draws on TRBV7-2 and TRBJ1-2; 8 central nucleotides agree with TRBD1. This receptor was identified in a person between 18 and 59 years old who received the Ad26.COV2.S COVID-19 vaccine or a placebo. The CDR3 protein is CASSLDRVGGYTF. The DNA reads TGTGCCAGCAGCTTGGACAGGGTTGGTGGCTACACCTTC.